The clone carrying this T cell receptor beta chain was found once. The repertoire was sequenced with immunoSEQ multiplex PCR; TCRdb's copy has only in-frame clones and lacks some. Counted here are about 160,000 clones, around 84% occurring once; the ten biggest clones make up about 7.3%. These data come from a study of blood T cell repertoires in COVID-19. Overall study context: Samples representing acute and convalescent COVID-19 were sourced from the United States, Italy and Spain. T cells, B-cell-depleted T cells, or PBMCs provided the cDNA or gDNA that served as material.

V shed 4 bases, J shed 1 base, and the junction held 13 bases outside the gene matches. Germline V CDR1 and CDR2: LGHDT, YNNKEL (reference sequence). The CDR3 covers 18 residues. The chain links TRBV3-1 (or the pseudogene TRBV3-2) to TRBJ2-7, with 10 positions matching TRBD2. The receptor's source is a man aged 45-65 years with active or convalescent COVID-19. The sample taken for sequencing was peripheral blood. CDR3 sequence reads: CASSPRGLAGVRSYEQYF. The CDR3 nucleotides read TGTGCCAGCAGCCCCCGGGGCCTAGCGGGAGTTCGATCCTACGAGCAGTACTTC.